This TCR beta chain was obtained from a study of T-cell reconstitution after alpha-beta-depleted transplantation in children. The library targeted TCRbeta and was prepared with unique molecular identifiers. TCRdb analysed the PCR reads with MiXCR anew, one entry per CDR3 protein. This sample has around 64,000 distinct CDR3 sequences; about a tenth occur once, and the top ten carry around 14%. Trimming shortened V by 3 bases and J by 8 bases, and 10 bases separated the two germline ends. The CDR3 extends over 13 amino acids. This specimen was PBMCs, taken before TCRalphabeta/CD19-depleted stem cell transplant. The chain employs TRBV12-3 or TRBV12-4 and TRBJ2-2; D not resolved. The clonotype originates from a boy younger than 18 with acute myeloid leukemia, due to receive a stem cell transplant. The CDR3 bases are TGTGCCAGCAGTTTCTCTGGGCGTGGGGAGCTGTTTTTT. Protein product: CASSFSGRGELFF.